The rows below give T cell receptor beta chains drawn from one sample of a study of T cell responses to AZD1222 COVID-19 vaccine. This table comes from immunoSEQ multiplex PCR, and its TCRdb copy is limited to in-frame clones, with some not included. The data hold roughly 130,000 clones, with roughly nine tenths observed a single time. Material: peripheral blood, obtained on day 0 of AZD1222 vaccination. The receptors derive from an adult in good health. Both conserved end residues are part of each CDR3. A D gene is named only where the DNA matches it firmly. Clone size is shown for a subset of rows, as once, few, many or a class of expanded clone.

v_gene	abundance	d_gene	j_gene	CDR3aa	CDR3nt
TRBV15	-	-	TRBJ1-2	CATSSPGRRDYGYTF	TGTGCCACCAGTTCGCCGGGACGGAGAGACTATGGCTACACCTTC
TRBV3-1/TRBV3-2	-	TRBD1	TRBJ2-1	CASSQGTGVNEQFF	TGTGCCAGCAGCCAAGGGACAGGGGTGAATGAGCAGTTCTTC
TRBV20-1	-	-	TRBJ2-1	CRAGGNEQFF	TGCAGGGCCGGAGGCAATGAGCAGTTCTTC
TRBV3-1/TRBV3-2	-	-	TRBJ2-1	CASSRGYGEQFF	TGTGCCAGCAGCCGGGGCTACGGTGAGCAGTTCTTC
TRBV2	-	-	TRBJ2-6	CASGRGAGGANVLTF	TGTGCCAGCGGTAGGGGCGCGGGAGGGGCCAACGTCCTGACTTTC
TRBV6-5	-	-	TRBJ1-1	CASSYRSEAFF	TGTGCCAGCAGTTACAGGTCTGAAGCTTTCTTT
TRBV28	-	-	TRBJ1-5	CASSPYTQPQHF	TGTGCCAGCAGCCCTTACACTCAGCCCCAGCATTTT
TRBV19	-	-	TRBJ2-7	CASSTGQNSYEQYF	TGTGCCAGTAGCACTGGCCAAAACTCCTACGAGCAGTACTTC
TRBV19	once	-	TRBJ1-1	CASNMRRPNTEAFF	TGTGCCAGTAACATGAGACGGCCAAACACTGAAGCTTTCTTT
TRBV5-4	-	-	TRBJ1-5	CASSLDGGIKPQHF	TGTGCCAGCAGCTTGGATGGGGGTATCAAGCCCCAGCATTTT
TRBV10-1	-	TRBD1	TRBJ2-7	CANEGAQVRGEEQYF	TGCGCCAACGAGGGGGCACAGGTCAGGGGTGAGGAGCAGTACTTC
TRBV28	-	-	TRBJ2-7	CASRIRATYEQYF	TGTGCCAGCAGAATTCGGGCGACCTACGAGCAGTACTTC
TRBV6-6	-	TRBD2	TRBJ2-1	CASSYSSGGGQNEQFF	TGTGCCAGCAGTTACTCGAGCGGGGGGGGACAGAATGAGCAGTTCTTC
TRBV7-2	-	-	TRBJ1-6	CASSLDRESPLHF	TGTGCCAGCAGCTTAGACAGGGAGTCACCCCTCCACTTT
TRBV19	-	TRBD1	TRBJ2-7	CASSTRDRGLHEQYF	TGTGCCAGTAGTACCCGGGACAGGGGCCTTCACGAGCAGTACTTC
TRBV29-1	-	-	TRBJ1-2	CSVAQGGYTF	TGCAGCGTTGCTCAGGGTGGCTACACCTTC
TRBV5-1	-	TRBD1	TRBJ1-5	CASSLDPGGGQPQHF	TGCGCCAGCAGCTTGGATCCAGGGGGGGGGCAGCCCCAGCATTTT
TRBV9	-	TRBD1	TRBJ1-6	CASSSRTGVNNSPLHF	TGTGCCAGCAGCTCTCGGACAGGGGTCAATAATTCACCCCTCCACTTT
TRBV19	-	-	TRBJ1-6	CASSIAPDSNNSPLHF	TGTGCCAGTAGTATAGCCCCGGACAGCAATAATTCACCCCTCCACTTT
TRBV5-8	-	-	TRBJ2-7	CASSRRRVLTYEQYF	TGTGCCAGCAGTCGAAGGAGGGTTTTGACCTACGAGCAGTACTTC
TRBV11-2	-	-	TRBJ1-2	CASSSVRGANYGYTF	TGTGCCAGCAGCTCCGTAAGGGGGGCTAACTATGGCTACACCTTC
TRBV28	once	TRBD1	TRBJ2-5	CASRDRGQRETQYF	TGTGCCAGCCGGGACAGGGGGCAGAGAGAGACCCAGTACTTC
TRBV15	-	-	TRBJ1-1	CATSPYALTNTEAFF	TGTGCCACCAGCCCTTACGCTCTGACGAACACTGAAGCTTTCTTT
TRBV6-4	-	TRBD1	TRBJ1-2	CASSAWQGANGYTF	TGTGCCAGCAGTGCTTGGCAGGGGGCGAACGGCTACACCTTC
TRBV30	-	-	TRBJ1-3	CAWSVPGTGNTIYF	TGTGCCTGGAGTGTACCGGGCACTGGAAACACCATATATTTT
TRBV28	-	-	TRBJ2-1	CASSGNRDEQFF	TGTGCCAGCAGTGGGAACAGGGATGAGCAGTTCTTC
TRBV2	-	-	TRBJ1-5	CASSSSDSNQPQHF	TGTGCCAGCAGTTCGAGCGATAGCAATCAGCCCCAGCATTTT
TRBV5-1	-	TRBD1	TRBJ2-1	CATGDRNNEQFF	TGCGCCACCGGGGACAGAAACAATGAGCAGTTCTTC
TRBV7-8	-	-	TRBJ1-2	CASRSLLGAYGYTF	TGTGCCAGCAGATCGCTGCTGGGGGCATATGGCTACACCTTC
TRBV30	-	TRBD2	TRBJ2-2	CAWSLGLANTGELFF	TGTGCCTGGAGTCTTGGACTAGCGAACACCGGGGAGCTGTTTTTT
TRBV24-1	-	-	TRBJ1-6	CATKGTENSPLHF	TGTGCCACCAAAGGGACGGAAAATTCACCCCTCCACTTT
TRBV5-4	-	TRBD2	TRBJ2-5	CASSFSGAWKETQYF	TGTGCCAGCAGTTTTAGCGGGGCCTGGAAGGAGACCCAGTACTTC
TRBV13	-	-	TRBJ2-7	CASSLSGGEQYF	TGTGCCAGCAGCTTATCCGGGGGTGAGCAGTACTTC
TRBV4-2	-	-	TRBJ1-1	CASSQPGQALNEAFF	TGTGCCAGCAGCCAGCCTGGACAAGCTCTCAATGAAGCTTTCTTT
TRBV28	-	-	TRBJ1-2	CASSLTPTRFDGYTF	TGTGCCAGCAGTCTAACCCCCACTAGGTTCGACGGCTACACCTTC
TRBV28	-	-	TRBJ1-1	CASPPAGGKAEAFF	TGTGCCAGCCCCCCCGCGGGGGGAAAGGCTGAAGCTTTCTTT
TRBV4-1	-	-	TRBJ1-3	CASSQVTVGTNTIYF	TGCGCCAGCAGCCAAGTCACAGTTGGAACAAACACCATATATTTT
TRBV2	-	TRBD1	TRBJ1-4	CASLIWTGSHEKLFF	TGTGCCAGCCTAATTTGGACAGGGTCCCATGAAAAACTGTTTTTT
TRBV5-1	-	TRBD2	TRBJ2-1	CASSSSGERNNEQFF	TGCGCCAGCAGCTCCAGCGGGGAGCGTAACAATGAGCAGTTCTTC
TRBV6-2/TRBV6-3	-	-	TRBJ2-6	CASSYSISAGAGANVLTF	TGTGCCAGCAGTTACTCGATCTCGGCAGGGGCTGGGGCCAACGTCCTGACTTTC
TRBV7-2	-	TRBD1	TRBJ1-2	CASSLQTGDAGYTF	TGTGCCAGCAGCCTTCAGACAGGGGACGCTGGCTACACCTTC
TRBV11-3	few	-	TRBJ2-2	CASSLGRVTGELFF	TGTGCCAGCAGCTTAGGCAGGGTTACCGGGGAGCTGTTTTTT
TRBV12-3/TRBV12-4	-	TRBD1	TRBJ1-2	CAIRRQGQGYTF	TGTGCCATTCGTAGACAGGGGCAAGGCTACACCTTC
TRBV19	-	-	TRBJ1-5	CASSMPQGRGLSNQPQHF	TGTGCCAGTAGTATGCCACAGGGCCGGGGTTTGAGCAATCAGCCCCAGCATTTT
TRBV10-3	-	-	TRBJ1-1	CAMGSGNRNTEAFF	TGTGCCATGGGGTCGGGGAACCGCAACACTGAAGCTTTCTTT
TRBV9	-	-	TRBJ2-5	CASSVTGRETQYF	TGTGCCAGCAGCGTAACAGGGAGGGAGACCCAGTACTTC
TRBV5-6	-	-	TRBJ2-1	CASSLLLTNQDNEQFF	TGTGCCAGCAGCTTGTTGTTGACAAATCAGGACAATGAGCAGTTCTTC
TRBV14	-	-	TRBJ1-2	CASSPRRTDGGYTF	TGTGCCAGCAGCCCTAGAAGGACAGACGGCGGCTACACCTTC
TRBV5-4	-	TRBD2	TRBJ2-1	CASSMPGTSGPNEQFF	TGTGCCAGCAGCATGCCCGGGACTAGCGGGCCCAATGAGCAGTTCTTC
TRBV14	-	TRBD1	TRBJ2-5	CASSPRTGAMGETQYF	TGTGCCAGCAGCCCTCGGACAGGGGCCATGGGGGAGACCCAGTACTTC
TRBV18	-	-	TRBJ1-3	CASSPRSRQGNTIYF	TGTGCCAGCTCACCCCGGTCGAGGCAAGGAAACACCATATATTTT
TRBV6-1	-	TRBD1	TRBJ1-1	CASSEDRGGKNTEAFF	TGTGCCAGCAGTGAAGACAGGGGAGGTAAGAACACTGAAGCTTTCTTT
TRBV5-1	-	TRBD1	TRBJ2-5	CASAPQGAKETQYF	TGCGCCAGCGCCCCGCAGGGGGCGAAGGAGACCCAGTACTTC
TRBV24-1	-	TRBD1	TRBJ2-3	CATSDPGTGPDTQYF	TGTGCCACCAGTGATCCCGGGACAGGGCCAGATACGCAGTATTTT